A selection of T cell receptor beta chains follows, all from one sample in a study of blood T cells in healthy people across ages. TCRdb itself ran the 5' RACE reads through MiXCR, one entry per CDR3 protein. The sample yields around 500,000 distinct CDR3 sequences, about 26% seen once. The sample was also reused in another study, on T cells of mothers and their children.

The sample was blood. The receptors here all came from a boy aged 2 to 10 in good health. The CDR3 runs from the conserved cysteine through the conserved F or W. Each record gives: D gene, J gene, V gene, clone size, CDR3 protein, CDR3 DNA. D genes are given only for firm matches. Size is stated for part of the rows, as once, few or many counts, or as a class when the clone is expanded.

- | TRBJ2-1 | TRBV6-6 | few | CASSYFGWNEQFF | TGTGCCAGCAGTTACTTCGGTTGGAATGAGCAGTTCTTC
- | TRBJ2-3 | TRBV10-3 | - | CAISDEGDTDTQYF | TGTGCCATCAGTGATGAGGGTGACACAGATACGCAGTATTTT
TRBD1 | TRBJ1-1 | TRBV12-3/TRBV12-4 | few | CASSLGQGAFDLGAEAFF | TGTGCCAGCAGTCTTGGACAGGGGGCGTTTGACCTGGGGGCTGAAGCTTTCTTT
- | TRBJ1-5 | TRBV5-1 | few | CASSLDSAGNQPQHF | TGCGCCAGCAGCTTGGATTCGGCTGGCAATCAGCCCCAGCATTTT
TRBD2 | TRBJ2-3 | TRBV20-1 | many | CSAWTSGPTDTQYF | TGCAGTGCCTGGACTAGCGGGCCCACAGATACGCAGTATTTT
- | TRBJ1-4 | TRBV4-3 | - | CASSLMEGRNEKLFF | TGCGCCAGCAGCCTAATGGAGGGGCGGAATGAAAAACTGTTTTTT
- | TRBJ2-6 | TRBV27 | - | CASSPPAISGANVLTF | TGTGCCAGCAGCCCCCCTGCTATCTCTGGGGCCAACGTCCTGACTTTC
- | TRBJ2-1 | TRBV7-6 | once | CASSQERIDEQFF | TGTGCCAGCAGTCAGGAGAGAATCGATGAGCAGTTCTTC
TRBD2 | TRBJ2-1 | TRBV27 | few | CASSLREGWNNEQFF | TGTGCCAGCAGTTTACGGGAGGGCTGGAACAATGAGCAGTTCTTC
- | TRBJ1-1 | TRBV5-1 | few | CASSIYRENTEAFF | TGCGCCAGCAGCATATACAGGGAGAACACTGAAGCTTTCTTT
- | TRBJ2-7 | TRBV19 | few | CASSMSARDHEQYF | TGTGCCAGTAGTATGTCTGCCAGGGACCACGAGCAGTACTTC
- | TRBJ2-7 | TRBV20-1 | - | CSARDHYEQYF | TGCAGTGCTAGAGACCACTACGAGCAGTACTTC
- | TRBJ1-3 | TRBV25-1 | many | CASSGPGNTIYF | TGTGCCAGCTCCGGGCCGGGAAACACCATATATTTT
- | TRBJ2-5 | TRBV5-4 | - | CASSLVGAHGETQYF | TGTGCCAGCAGCTTGGTGGGGGCCCACGGAGAGACCCAGTACTTC
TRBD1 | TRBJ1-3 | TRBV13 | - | CASSFWDRVRNTIYF | TGTGCCAGCAGCTTCTGGGACAGGGTGCGAAACACCATATATTTT
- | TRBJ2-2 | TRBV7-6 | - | CASSNTSTGELFF | TGTGCCAGTTCGAACACAAGCACCGGGGAGCTGTTTTTT
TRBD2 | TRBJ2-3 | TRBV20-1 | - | CSARGPSGRALEDTQYF | TGCAGTGCTAGAGGCCCTAGCGGGAGGGCCCTAGAAGATACGCAGTATTTT
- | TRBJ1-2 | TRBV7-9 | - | CASSLTGFGYTF | TGTGCCAGCAGCTTGACAGGTTTTGGCTACACCTTC
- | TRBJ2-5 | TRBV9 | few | CASSVEDPNKTQYF | TGTGCCAGCAGCGTAGAAGATCCCAATAAGACCCAGTACTTC
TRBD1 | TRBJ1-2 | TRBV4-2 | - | CASSTGGHEGYTF | TGTGCCAGCAGCACAGGGGGCCATGAGGGCTACACCTTC
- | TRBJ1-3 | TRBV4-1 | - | CASSQGRGGAGNTIYF | TGCGCCAGCAGCCAAGGCCGGGGTGGAGCTGGAAACACCATATATTTT
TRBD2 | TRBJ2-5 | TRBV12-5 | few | CASGFRGLAGNYIETQYF | TGTGCTAGTGGTTTTCGTGGACTAGCGGGAAATTATATCGAGACCCAGTACTTC
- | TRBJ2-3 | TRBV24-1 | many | CATQGSDSSSTDTQYF | TGTGCCACCCAAGGATCAGACAGTTCCTCCACAGATACGCAGTATTTT
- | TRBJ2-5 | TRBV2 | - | CASSPREQRTQYF | TGTGCCAGCAGCCCCCGGGAGCAGAGGACCCAGTACTTC
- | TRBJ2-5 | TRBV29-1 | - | CSTLGGPGETQYF | TGCAGCACTTTAGGGGGGCCTGGAGAGACCCAGTACTTC
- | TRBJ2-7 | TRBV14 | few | CASSQEARTATIYEQYF | TGTGCCAGCAGCCAAGAAGCAAGAACGGCCACTATTTACGAGCAGTACTTC
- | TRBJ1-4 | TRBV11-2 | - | CASSFLGASEKLFF | TGTGCCAGCAGCTTTCTGGGGGCCTCTGAAAAACTGTTTTTT
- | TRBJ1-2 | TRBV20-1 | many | CSAREEGGNYGYTF | TGCAGTGCTAGAGAAGAGGGGGGAAACTATGGCTACACCTTC
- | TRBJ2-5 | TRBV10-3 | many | CAISRDHGQETQYF | TGTGCCATCAGCCGGGACCACGGCCAAGAGACCCAGTACTTC